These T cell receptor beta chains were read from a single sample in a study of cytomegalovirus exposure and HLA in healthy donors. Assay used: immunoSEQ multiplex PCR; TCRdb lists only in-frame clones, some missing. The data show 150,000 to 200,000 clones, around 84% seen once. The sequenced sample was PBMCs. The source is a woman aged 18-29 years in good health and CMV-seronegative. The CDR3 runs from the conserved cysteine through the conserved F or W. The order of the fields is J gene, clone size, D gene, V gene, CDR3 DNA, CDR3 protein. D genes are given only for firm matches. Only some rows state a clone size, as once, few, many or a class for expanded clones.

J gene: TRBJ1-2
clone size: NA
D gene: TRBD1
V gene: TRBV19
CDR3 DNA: TGTGCCAGTAGTATGGGGGACAGGGATTACTATGGCTACACCTTC
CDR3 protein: CASSMGDRDYYGYTF

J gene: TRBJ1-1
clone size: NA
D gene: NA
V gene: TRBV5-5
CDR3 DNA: TGTGCCAGCAGCTTGACCAGGGGCGTAATTAGGTGGGAAGCTTTCTTT
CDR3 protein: CASSLTRGVIRWEAFF

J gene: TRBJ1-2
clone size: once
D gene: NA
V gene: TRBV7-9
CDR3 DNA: TGTGCCAGCAGCTTAGCGACGGAGGAGTATGGCTACACCTTC
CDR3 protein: CASSLATEEYGYTF

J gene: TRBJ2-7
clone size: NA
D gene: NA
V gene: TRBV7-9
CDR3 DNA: TGTGCCAGCAGCCCCCCCTTATCACCAGCGGAGCAGTACTTC
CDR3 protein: CASSPPLSPAEQYF

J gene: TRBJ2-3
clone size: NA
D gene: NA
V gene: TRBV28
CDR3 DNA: TGTGCCAGCAGTCCGACCAGGGATTTTGGTACGCAGTATTTT
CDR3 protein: CASSPTRDFGTQYF

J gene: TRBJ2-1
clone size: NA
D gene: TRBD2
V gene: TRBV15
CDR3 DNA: TGTGCCACCAGCAGAGGCGGTCTAGCGGGAGAATTTGGTGAGCAGTTCTTC
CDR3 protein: CATSRGGLAGEFGEQFF

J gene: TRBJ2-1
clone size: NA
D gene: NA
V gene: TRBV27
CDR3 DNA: TGTGCCAGCAGTTCAGAGGGAGGCTACAATGAGCAGTTCTTC
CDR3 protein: CASSSEGGYNEQFF

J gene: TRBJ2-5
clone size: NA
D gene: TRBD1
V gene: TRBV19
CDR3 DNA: TGTGCCAGTAGTATACGACAGGGAGAGACCCAGTACTTC
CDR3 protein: CASSIRQGETQYF

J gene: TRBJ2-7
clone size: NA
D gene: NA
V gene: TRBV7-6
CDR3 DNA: TGTGCCAGCAGCCGAGCCGGGTCCAACTCCTACGAGCAGTACTTC
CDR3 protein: CASSRAGSNSYEQYF

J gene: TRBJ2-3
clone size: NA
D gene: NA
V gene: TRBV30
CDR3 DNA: TGTGCCTGGAGTCAATCGGGTCACTATACGCAGTATTTT
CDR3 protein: CAWSQSGHYTQYF

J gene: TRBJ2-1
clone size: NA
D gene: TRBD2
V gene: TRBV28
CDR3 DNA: TGTGCCAGCAGTACCGTTAGGACTAGCGGGACCCCGCGGCAGTTCTTC
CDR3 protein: CASSTVRTSGTPRQFF

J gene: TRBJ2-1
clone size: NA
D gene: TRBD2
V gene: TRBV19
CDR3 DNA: TGTGCCAGTACGGGGGGGGCAGTCAATGAGCAGTTCTTC
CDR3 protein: CASTGGAVNEQFF

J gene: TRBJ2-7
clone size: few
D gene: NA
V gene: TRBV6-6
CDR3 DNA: TGTGCCAGCAGTTACTCGAGTGGGGAGTCCTACGAGCAGTACTTC
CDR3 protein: CASSYSSGESYEQYF

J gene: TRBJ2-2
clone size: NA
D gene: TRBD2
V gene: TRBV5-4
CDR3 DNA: TGTGCCAGCAGCCGGACTAGCGGGAGTCCCGGGGAGCTGTTTTTT
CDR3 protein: CASSRTSGSPGELFF

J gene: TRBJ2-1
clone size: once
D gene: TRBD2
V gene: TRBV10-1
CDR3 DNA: TGCGCCAGCAGTGATTCCGCCTCGGGACTAGCGGGATCCTACAATGAGCAGTTCTTC
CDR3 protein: CASSDSASGLAGSYNEQFF

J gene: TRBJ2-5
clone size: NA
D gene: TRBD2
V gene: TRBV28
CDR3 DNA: TGTGCCAGCAGTTTAAATCTAGCGGGCAAAGAGACCCAGTACTTC
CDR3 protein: CASSLNLAGKETQYF

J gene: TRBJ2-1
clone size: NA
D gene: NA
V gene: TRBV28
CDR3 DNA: TGTGCCAGCAGTTTGGGAGGCTCCTACAATGAGCAGTTCTTC
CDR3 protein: CASSLGGSYNEQFF

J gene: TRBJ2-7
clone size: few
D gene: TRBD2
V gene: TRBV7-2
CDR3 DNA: TGTGCCAGCAGCCAAAATAGCGGGGGCTACGAGCAGTACTTC
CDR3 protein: CASSQNSGGYEQYF

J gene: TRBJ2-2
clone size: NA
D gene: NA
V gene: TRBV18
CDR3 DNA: TGTGCCAGCTCACCAGATCTAGTCATCATTGGCGGGGAGCTGTTTTTT
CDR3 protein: CASSPDLVIIGGELFF

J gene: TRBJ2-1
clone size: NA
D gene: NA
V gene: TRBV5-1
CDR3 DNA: TGCGCCAGCAGCTTCGATCGGGAGAATGAGCAGTTCTTC
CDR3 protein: CASSFDRENEQFF

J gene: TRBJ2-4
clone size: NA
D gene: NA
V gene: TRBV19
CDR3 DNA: TGTGCCAGTAGTTTCATCGACAGGCTAGCCAAAAACATTCAGTACTTC
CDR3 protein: CASSFIDRLAKNIQYF

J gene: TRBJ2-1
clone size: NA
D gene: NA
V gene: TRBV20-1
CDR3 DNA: TGCAGTGCTAGCAGGGACTCCGGGCAGTTCTTC
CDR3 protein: CSASRDSGQFF

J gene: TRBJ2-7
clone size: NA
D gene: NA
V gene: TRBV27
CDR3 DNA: TGTGCCAGCAGTTTAAGGTACAGCTACGAGCAGTACTTC
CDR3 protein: CASSLRYSYEQYF

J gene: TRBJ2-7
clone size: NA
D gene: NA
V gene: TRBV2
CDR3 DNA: TGTGCCAGCTCCCTAGCGTACGAGCAGTACTTC
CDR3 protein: CASSLAYEQYF

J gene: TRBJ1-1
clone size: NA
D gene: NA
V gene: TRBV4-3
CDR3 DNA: TGCGCCAGCAGCCAAGACCCAATACTGGGGGCGAATCTGAACACTGAAGCTTTCTTT
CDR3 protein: CASSQDPILGANLNTEAFF

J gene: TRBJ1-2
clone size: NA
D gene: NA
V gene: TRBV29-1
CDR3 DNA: TGCAGCGTACGATCGTCCGGGTACGACTATGGCTACACCTTC
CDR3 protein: CSVRSSGYDYGYTF

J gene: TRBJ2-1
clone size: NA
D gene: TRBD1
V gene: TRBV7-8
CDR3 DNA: TGTGCCAGCAGCTCCCCACTCCCCCAAGACAGGGTTTACAATGAGCAGTTCTTC
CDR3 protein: CASSSPLPQDRVYNEQFF

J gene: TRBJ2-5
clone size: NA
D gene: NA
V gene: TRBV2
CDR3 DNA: TGTGCCAGCAGACGAACAGGCCTCCAAGAGACCCAGTACTTC
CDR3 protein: CASRRTGLQETQYF

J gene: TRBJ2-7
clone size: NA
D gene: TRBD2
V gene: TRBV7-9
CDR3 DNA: TGTGCCAGCAGCCCACGGGACTATGAGACCTACGAGCAGTACTTC
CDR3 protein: CASSPRDYETYEQYF

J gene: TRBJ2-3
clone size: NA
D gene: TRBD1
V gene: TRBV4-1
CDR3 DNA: TGCGCCAGCAGCTACGGACAGGGGGCTAGCACAGATACGCAGTATTTT
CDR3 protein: CASSYGQGASTDTQYF

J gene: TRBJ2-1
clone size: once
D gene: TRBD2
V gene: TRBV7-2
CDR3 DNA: TGTGCCAGCAGCTTAGCGGGGAGGGGAGGTACAGCTTACAATGAGCAGTTCTTC
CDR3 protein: CASSLAGRGGTAYNEQFF

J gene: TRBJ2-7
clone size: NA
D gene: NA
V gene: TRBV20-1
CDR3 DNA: TGCAGTGCTTGGAGCTACGAGCAGTACTTC
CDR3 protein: CSAWSYEQYF

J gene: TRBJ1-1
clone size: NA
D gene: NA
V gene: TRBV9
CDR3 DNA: TGTGCCAGCAGCAAAGGGAGGAACACTGAAGCTTTCTTT
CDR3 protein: CASSKGRNTEAFF

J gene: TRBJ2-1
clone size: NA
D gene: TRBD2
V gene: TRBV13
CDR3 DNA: TGTGCCAGCAGCTTTACCGGGACTAGCGTTAACAATGAGCAGTTCTTC
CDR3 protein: CASSFTGTSVNNEQFF

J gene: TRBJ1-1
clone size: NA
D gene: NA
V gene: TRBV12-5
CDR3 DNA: TGTGCTAGTGGTTTGGTCAATCAGGGGTCCACTGAAGCTTTCTTT
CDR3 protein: CASGLVNQGSTEAFF

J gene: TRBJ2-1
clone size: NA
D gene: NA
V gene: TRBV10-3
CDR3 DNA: TGTGCCATCAGCCTCATCGGCGGGGCGGGTGGTTCCTACAATGAGCAGTTCTTC
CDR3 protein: CAISLIGGAGGSYNEQFF

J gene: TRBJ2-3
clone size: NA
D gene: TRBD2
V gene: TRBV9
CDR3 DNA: TGTGCCAGCAGCCCCGGGACTAGCGGGAGGCTCCTCACAGATACGCAGTATTTT
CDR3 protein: CASSPGTSGRLLTDTQYF

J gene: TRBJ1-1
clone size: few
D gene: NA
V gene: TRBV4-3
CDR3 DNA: TGCGCCAGCAGCCCGGGGTCGACTCTCGCTGAAGCTTTCTTT
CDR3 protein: CASSPGSTLAEAFF

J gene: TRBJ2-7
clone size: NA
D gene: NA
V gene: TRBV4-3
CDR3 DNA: TGCGCCAGCAGCCAATTCCGGGACAAGGCCTACGAGCAGTACTTC
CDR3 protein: CASSQFRDKAYEQYF

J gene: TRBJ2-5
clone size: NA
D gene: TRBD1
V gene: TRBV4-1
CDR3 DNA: TGCGCCAGCAGCTGGACAGGGGGTGAGACCCAGTACTTC
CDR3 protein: CASSWTGGETQYF

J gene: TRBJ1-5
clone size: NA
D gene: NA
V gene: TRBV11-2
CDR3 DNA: TGTGCCAGCAGCTTATTTGGAGGCGGGATCGATCAGCCCCAGCATTTT
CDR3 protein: CASSLFGGGIDQPQHF

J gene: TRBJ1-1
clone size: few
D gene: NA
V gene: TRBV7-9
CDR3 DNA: TGTGCCAGCAGCTCACAGGACATGAACACTGAAGCTTTCTTT
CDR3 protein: CASSSQDMNTEAFF

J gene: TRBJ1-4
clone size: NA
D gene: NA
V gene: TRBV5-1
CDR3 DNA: TGCGCCAGCGGAACCGGGACAACTAATGAAAAACTGTTTTTT
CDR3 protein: CASGTGTTNEKLFF

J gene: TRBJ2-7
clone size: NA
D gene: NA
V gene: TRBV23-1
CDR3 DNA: TGCGCCAGCAGCCGGAGACTCTACGAGCAGTACTTC
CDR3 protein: CASSRRLYEQYF

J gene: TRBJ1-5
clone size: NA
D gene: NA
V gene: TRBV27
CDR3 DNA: TGTGCCAGCAGTTTAACAGGGTACAATCAGCCCCAGCATTTT
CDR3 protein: CASSLTGYNQPQHF

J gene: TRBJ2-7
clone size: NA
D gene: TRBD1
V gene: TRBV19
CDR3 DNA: TGTGCCAGTAGGGACAGGGGCGGCTACGAGCAGTACTTC
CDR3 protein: CASRDRGGYEQYF